This is a list of T cell receptor beta chains from one sample in a study of blood T cell repertoires in COVID-19. Sequenced by immunoSEQ multiplex PCR; TCRdb stores in-frame clones only, minus some. This table holds some 150,000 clones, roughly 90% found once. Sequences were obtained from peripheral blood. These receptor sequences come from a man in his 60s with acute or convalescent COVID-19. Both conserved end residues are part of each CDR3. The order of the fields is V gene, clone size, D gene, J gene, CDR3 protein, CDR3 DNA. A D gene is named only where the DNA matches it firmly. Size tells how often a clone was seen (once, few, many) or the class of an expanded clone, and some rows leave it out.

TRBV19	once	-	TRBJ2-1	CASSPLRQYNEQFF	TGTGCCAGTAGCCCCCTTCGACAGTACAATGAGCAGTTCTTC
TRBV5-1	-	TRBD1	TRBJ2-7	CASSWGDRGGYEQYF	TGCGCCAGCAGCTGGGGGGACAGGGGCGGCTACGAGCAGTACTTC
TRBV6-2/TRBV6-3	-	TRBD2	TRBJ2-4	CASSSRLAGGYIQYF	TGTGCCAGCAGTTCACGACTAGCGGGGGGTTACATTCAGTACTTC
TRBV7-8	-	TRBD1	TRBJ1-2	CASSPGRGQVNYGYTF	TGTGCCAGCAGCCCTGGTAGGGGACAGGTTAACTATGGCTACACCTTC
TRBV3-1/TRBV3-2	-	-	TRBJ1-2	CASSQDDKGNGYTF	TGTGCCAGCAGCCAAGATGATAAGGGGAATGGCTACACCTTC
TRBV5-5	once	-	TRBJ1-3	CASSAADSYSGNTIYF	TGTGCCAGCAGCGCGGCGGACAGTTACTCTGGAAACACCATATATTTT
TRBV4-1	once	-	TRBJ1-5	CASSQENRQPQHF	TGCGCCAGCAGCCAAGAGAACAGACAGCCCCAGCATTTT
TRBV5-1	-	-	TRBJ1-3	CASVDFPGNTIYF	TGCGCCAGTGTGGACTTTCCTGGAAACACCATATATTTT
TRBV7-9	-	-	TRBJ2-5	CASSSVDKGETQYF	TGTGCCAGCAGCTCTGTGGATAAGGGGGAGACCCAGTACTTC
TRBV6-6	-	-	TRBJ1-1	CASSQTGNTEAFF	TGTGCCAGCAGTCAAACAGGAAACACTGAAGCTTTCTTT
TRBV11-2	-	-	TRBJ1-6	CASSLNTGGNSPLHF	TGTGCCAGCAGCTTAAACACGGGCGGGAATTCACCCCTCCACTTT
TRBV19	-	-	TRBJ1-1	CASSSRDKNTEAFF	TGTGCCAGTAGTAGCCGGGACAAGAACACTGAAGCTTTCTTT
TRBV7-2	-	-	TRBJ1-1	CASSLGLRATEAFF	TGTGCAAGCAGCTTAGGACTCAGGGCGACTGAAGCTTTCTTT
TRBV3-1/TRBV3-2	-	-	TRBJ1-5	CASSQYSNQPQHF	TGTGCCAGCAGCCAGTATAGCAATCAGCCCCAGCATTTT
TRBV27	-	TRBD2	TRBJ2-2	CASAMGTSGGRYGELFF	TGTGCCAGCGCCATGGGAACTAGCGGGGGGCGCTACGGGGAGCTGTTTTTT
TRBV18	-	-	TRBJ1-3	CASSHLGASEGNTIYF	TGTGCCAGCTCACATTTGGGGGCTTCGGAAGGAAACACCATATATTTT
TRBV6-5	-	-	TRBJ1-3	CASRRGDSGNTIYF	TGTGCCAGCAGGCGCGGGGACTCTGGAAACACCATATATTTT
TRBV10-1	-	TRBD1	TRBJ1-2	CASSPGGASYGYTF	TGCGCCAGCAGCCCAGGGGGCGCGAGCTATGGCTACACCTTC
TRBV5-1	-	-	TRBJ1-1	CASSFGHSKNTEAFF	TGCGCCAGCAGCTTTGGTCACAGCAAGAACACTGAAGCTTTCTTT